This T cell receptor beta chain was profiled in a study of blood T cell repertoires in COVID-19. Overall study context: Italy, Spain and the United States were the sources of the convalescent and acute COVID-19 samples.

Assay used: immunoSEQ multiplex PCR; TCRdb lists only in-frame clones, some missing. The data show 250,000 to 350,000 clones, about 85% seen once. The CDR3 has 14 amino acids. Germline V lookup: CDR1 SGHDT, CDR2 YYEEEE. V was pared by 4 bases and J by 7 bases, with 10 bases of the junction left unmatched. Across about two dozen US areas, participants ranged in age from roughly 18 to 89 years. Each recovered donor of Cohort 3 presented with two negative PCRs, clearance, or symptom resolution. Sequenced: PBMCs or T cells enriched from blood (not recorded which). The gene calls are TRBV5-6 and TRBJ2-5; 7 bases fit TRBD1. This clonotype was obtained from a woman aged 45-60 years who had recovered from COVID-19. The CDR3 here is CASSADRAPWTQYF. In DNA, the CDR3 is TGTGCCAGCAGCGCCGACAGGGCCCCTTGGACCCAGTACTTC.